Described below is a single T cell receptor (beta chain) sequence and its context. Its antigen is undetermined. The data originate from a study of OX40 agonist ivuxolimab in advanced cancers. Across the study: Ivuxolimab was administered intravenously to patients at 0.01 to 10 mg/kg every 2 weeks. The study reported partial responses in three patients: one hepatocellular carcinoma, two cutaneous melanoma.

The germline CDR1 and CDR2 sequences are WNHNN and SYGVQD (reference sequence). CDR3 length: 15 amino acids. After removal of 4 bases from V and 5 bases from J, the junction contained 7 bases not matched to a gene. Study-wide results and limits: On average, CD8+ T cells had more expanded clones than CD4+. Some patients without response likewise showed low normalized clonal expansion.

Measured with immunoSEQ multiplex PCR; TCRdb has only the in-frame clones, and not every one. This table holds about 75,000 clones, more than 75% found once. The TCR was taken from an adult with an advanced solid tumor such as melanoma, head and neck, liver or kidney cancer. This specimen consisted of CD4+ or CD8+ T cells sorted from blood, obtained in a trial of the OX40 agonist ivuxolimab. The rearrangement uses TRBV10-1 and TRBJ2-1, with 8 nucleotides matching TRBD2. For the CDR3, the DNA is TGCGCCAGCAGTGCCCTAAGCGGGAGACACAATGAGCAGTTCTTC. As protein: CASSALSGRHNEQFF.